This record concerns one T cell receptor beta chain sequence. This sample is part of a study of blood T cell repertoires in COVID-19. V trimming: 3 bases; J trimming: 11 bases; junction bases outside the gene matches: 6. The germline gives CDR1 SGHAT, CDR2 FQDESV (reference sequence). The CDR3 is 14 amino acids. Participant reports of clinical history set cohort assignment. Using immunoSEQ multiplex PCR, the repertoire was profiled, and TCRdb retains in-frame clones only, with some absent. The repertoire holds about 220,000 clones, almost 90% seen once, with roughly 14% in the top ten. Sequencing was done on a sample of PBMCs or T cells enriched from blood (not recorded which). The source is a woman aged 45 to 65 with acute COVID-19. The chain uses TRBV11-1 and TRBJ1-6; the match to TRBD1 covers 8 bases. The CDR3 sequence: CASSFTDRDTPLHF. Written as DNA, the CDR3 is TGTGCCAGCAGCTTTACGGACAGGGATACACCCCTCCACTTT.